The 19 T cell receptor beta chains below come from one sample, sequenced in a study of T cell clusters in autoimmune cytopenias. About 37,500 genome equivalents of blood DNA were amplified for TRB. Multiplex touch-down PCR amplified TRB using TRB-A and TRB-B pools in one tube. For each CDR3 protein, TCRdb gives one entry from its re-call of the multiplex PCR reads, without DNA. The sample table includes about 6,000 distinct CDR3 sequences. The sample taken for sequencing was peripheral blood. Receptor source: a human donor with an autoimmune cytopenia or autoimmune hepatitis (not recorded which).

This sequence joins TRBV7-9 and TRBJ1-1; the TCRdb call, TRBD1, lacks DNA for checking. This CDR3 region has 16 residues. Germline CDR1 is SEHNR and CDR2 is FQNEAQ (reference sequence). CDR3 amino acids: CASSPSGVGVNTEAFF.

V gene TRBV20-1 combines with J gene TRBJ1-2. In germline, CDR1 is DFQATT, CDR2 SNEGSKA (reference sequence). This CDR3 region has 12 residues. The CDR3 sequence: CSALAGLGGYTF.

The chain couples TRBV12-3 or TRBV12-4 to TRBJ1-1. There are 15 residues in the CDR3. This CDR3 is CASSLGWGGSPEAFF.

Measured by frequency, this clonotype is medium-sized. The chain links TRBV6-1 to TRBJ2-1; TCRdb's D call, TRBD2, is unchecked because there is no DNA. Germline V CDR1 and CDR2: MNHNS, SASEGT. The CDR3 totals 15 residues. The CDR3 is CASSELAGRFNEQFF.

This clonotype is identified as medium-sized from frequency. The gene calls are TRBV27 and TRBJ2-7; the TCRdb D gene call, TRBD1, has no DNA to confirm it. Germline V gene lookup returns CDR1 MNHEY and CDR2 SMNVEV (reference sequence). CDR3 length equals 15 residues. This chain's CDR3 is CASSPRDRQTYEQYF.

According to its frequency, this clonotype is medium-sized. J is TRBJ1-2 and V is TRBV29-1. The CDR3 length is 12 residues. Germline V CDR1 and CDR2: SQVTM, ANQGSEA. CDR3: CSVVRVNYGYTF.

V is TRBV13 and J is TRBJ2-3; TCRdb's assignment of TRBD1 cannot be checked, as there is no DNA. CDR3 size: 16 residues. Looked up from germline, CDR1 is PRHDT and CDR2 is FYEKMQ (reference sequence). The chain's CDR3 is CASTLLTRGRTDTQYF.

This clonotype registers medium-sized by frequency. The chain employs TRBV6-2 or TRBV6-3 and TRBJ1-5; TCRdb outputs TRBD1, but without DNA this stays unchecked. Germline values: CDR1 MNHEY, CDR2 SVGEGT. The CDR3 extends over 16 amino acids. The CDR3 sequence is CASSYEGTAPNQPQHF.

This clonotype registers medium-sized by frequency. The V and J genes are TRBV29-1 and TRBJ1-5; TCRdb names TRBD1, which stays unverified in the absence of DNA. The CDR3 length is 12 residues. CDR1 is SQVTM, CDR2 ANQGSEA, per germline. CDR3: CSVRQGHQPQHF.

This clonotype is classed as medium-sized (0.01 to 0.1%) by frequency. This CDR3 is CASSPREGGTEAFF. The rearrangement joins TRBV18 to TRBJ1-1. The CDR3 totals 14 residues. Germline V gene sequence: CDR1 KGHSH, CDR2 LQKENI.

This clonotype is deemed medium-sized by its frequency. The chain carries TRBV19 and TRBJ2-2; TCRdb gives TRBD1 as the D gene, but with no DNA this cannot be confirmed. The CDR3 extends over 13 amino acids. The germline gives CDR1 LNHDA, CDR2 SQIVND (reference sequence). The CDR3 spells CASKRTGGRELFF.

The V and J genes are TRBV6-4 and TRBJ1-2; as DNA is missing, the TRBD1 call by TCRdb cannot be tested. Germline V lookup: CDR1 MRHNA, CDR2 SNTAGT. CDR3 length: 13 amino acids. CDR3: CASSETGTAGYTF.

This chain connects TRBV5-1 to TRBJ2-2; no DNA is available, so the TRBD2 call from TCRdb remains unchecked. Germline V gives CDR1 SGHRS, CDR2 YFSETQ. The CDR3 totals 16 residues. CDR3 loop: CASRQLAGGPTGELFF.

The chain recombines TRBV12-3 or TRBV12-4 with TRBJ2-2; with no DNA, the TCRdb D assignment of TRBD1 cannot be verified. This CDR3 spans 13 amino acids. This CDR3 is CASSRTGTGELFF.

CDR3 sequence reads: CASRTRTGSQFF. The rearrangement links TRBV28 to TRBJ2-1; without DNA, the TCRdb call of TRBD1 cannot be checked. The V gene's germline CDR1 is MDHEN and CDR2 SYDVKM. The CDR3 covers 12 residues.

Measured by frequency, this clonotype is medium-sized. The chain carries TRBV24-1 and TRBJ2-7; TCRdb's D call, TRBD1, is unchecked because there is no DNA. The CDR3 spans 15 residues. Per germline, CDR1 KGHDR and CDR2 SFDVKD. The CDR3 here is CATSDSRTGGYEQYF.

The genes are TRBV5-6 and TRBJ1-4; TCRdb picks TRBD1, but there is no DNA to check that call. The CDR3 totals 13 residues. CDR1 and CDR2 from the germline V gene are SGHDT and YYEEEE. The CDR3 protein is CASSLGAQGLLFF.

This clonotype ranks as medium-sized (0.01 to 0.1%) in terms of frequency. V is TRBV29-1 and J is TRBJ1-1; the TCRdb D gene call, TRBD1, has no DNA to confirm it. CDR1 SQVTM and CDR2 ANQGSEA come from the germline V gene. CDR3 size: 16 residues. CDR3 residues: CSVKPLAGGWDTEAFF. Variable domain in full (rest from reference TRBV29-1 and TRBJ1-1): SAVISQKPSRDICQRGTSLTIQCQVDSQVTMMFWYRQQPGQSLTLIATANQGSEATYESGFVIDKFPISRPNLTFSTLTVSNMSPEDSSIYLCSVKPLAGGWDTEAFFGQGTRLTVV.

According to its frequency, this clonotype is medium-sized. The rearrangement links TRBV6-5 to TRBJ1-6; TCRdb returns TRBD1, unconfirmable since there is no DNA. CDR1 MNHEY and CDR2 SVGAGI come from the germline V gene. The CDR3 runs 15 residues. CDR3 residues: CASSYGTRPNSPLHF.